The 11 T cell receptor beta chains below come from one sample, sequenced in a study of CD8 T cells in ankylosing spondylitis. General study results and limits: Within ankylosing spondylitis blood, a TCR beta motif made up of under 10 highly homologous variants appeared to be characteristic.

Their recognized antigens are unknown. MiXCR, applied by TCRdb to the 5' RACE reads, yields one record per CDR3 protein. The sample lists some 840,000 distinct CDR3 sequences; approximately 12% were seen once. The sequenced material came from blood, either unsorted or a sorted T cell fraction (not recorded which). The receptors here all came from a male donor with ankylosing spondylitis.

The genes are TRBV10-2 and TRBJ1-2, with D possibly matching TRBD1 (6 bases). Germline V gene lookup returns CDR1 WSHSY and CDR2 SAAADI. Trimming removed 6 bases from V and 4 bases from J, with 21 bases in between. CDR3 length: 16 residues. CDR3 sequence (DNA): TGCGCCAGCAGCCCTCCCGACAGGCCGAGGGGCTATGGCTACACCTTC. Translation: CASSPPDRPRGYGYTF.

CDR3 nucleotides: TGTGCCAGCATAGTCTCAAACACCGGGGAGCTGTTTTTT. It translates to CASIVSNTGELFF. This sequence joins TRBV6-2 or TRBV6-3 and TRBJ2-2; no definite D call. CDR1 is MNHEY, CDR2 SVGEGT, per germline. This CDR3 comprises 13 residues. V shed 7 bases and J shed 2 bases, with 8 bases lying between them.

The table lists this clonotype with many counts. CDR3 DNA: TGCAGCGTCCAACCCCGGGTCCTCGGGACAGATACGCAGTATTTT. Protein: CSVQPRVLGTDTQYF. The chain carries TRBV29-1 and TRBJ2-3; the D is unclear. Trimming pared 6 bases from V and 3 bases from J, leaving 19 bases between. This CDR3 is 15 amino acids long. Per the germline V gene, CDR1 is SQVTM and CDR2 is ANQGSEA.

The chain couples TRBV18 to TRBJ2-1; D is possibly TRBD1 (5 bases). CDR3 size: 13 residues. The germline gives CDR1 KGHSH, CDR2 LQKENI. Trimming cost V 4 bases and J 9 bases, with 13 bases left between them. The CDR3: CASSLQGKFEQFF. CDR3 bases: TGTGCCAGCTCACTTCAGGGTAAATTTGAGCAGTTCTTC.

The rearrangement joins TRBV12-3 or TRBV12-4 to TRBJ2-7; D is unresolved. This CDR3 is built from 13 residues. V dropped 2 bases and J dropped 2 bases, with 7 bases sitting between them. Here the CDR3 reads CASSLIITYEQYF. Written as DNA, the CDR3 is TGTGCCAGCAGTTTAATTATTACCTACGAGCAGTACTTC.

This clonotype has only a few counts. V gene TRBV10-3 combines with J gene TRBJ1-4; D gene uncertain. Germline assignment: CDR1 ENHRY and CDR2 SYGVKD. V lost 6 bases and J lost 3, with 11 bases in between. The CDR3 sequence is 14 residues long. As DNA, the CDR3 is TGTGCCATCAGCACGGGCAGCTCTAATGAAAAACTGTTTTTT. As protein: CAISTGSSNEKLFF.

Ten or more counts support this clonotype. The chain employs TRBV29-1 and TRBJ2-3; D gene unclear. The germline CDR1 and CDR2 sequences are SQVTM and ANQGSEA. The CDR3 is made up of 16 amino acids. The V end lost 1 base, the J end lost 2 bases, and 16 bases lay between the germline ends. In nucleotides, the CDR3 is TGCAGCGTTGAAGCCTACAGAGACCTACTCACAGATACGCAGTATTTT. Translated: CSVEAYRDLLTDTQYF.

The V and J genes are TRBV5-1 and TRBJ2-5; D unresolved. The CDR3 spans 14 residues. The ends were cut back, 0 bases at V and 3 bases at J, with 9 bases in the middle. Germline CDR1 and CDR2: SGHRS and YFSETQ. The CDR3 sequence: CASSLGPKEETQYF. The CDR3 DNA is TGCGCCAGCAGCTTGGGACCGAAAGAAGAGACCCAGTACTTC.

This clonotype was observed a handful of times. The CDR3 is CASSPPSSPPYEQYF. The CDR3 nucleotides read TGTGCCAGCTCACCACCGTCAAGTCCCCCGTACGAGCAGTACTTC. The chain combines TRBV18 with TRBJ2-7; D is unclear. This CDR3 contains 15 residues. With 0 bases removed from V and 4 bases from J, the gap between germline ends came to 13 bases. Per germline, CDR1 KGHSH and CDR2 LQKENI.

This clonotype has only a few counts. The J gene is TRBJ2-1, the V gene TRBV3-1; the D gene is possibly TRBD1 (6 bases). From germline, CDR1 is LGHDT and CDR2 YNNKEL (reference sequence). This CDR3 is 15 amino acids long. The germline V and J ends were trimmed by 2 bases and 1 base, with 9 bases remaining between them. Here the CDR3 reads CASSQLGASYNEQFF. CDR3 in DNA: TGTGCCAGCAGCCAATTGGGGGCTTCCTACAATGAGCAGTTCTTC.

CDR3 amino acids: CSASKQGIISSEQYF. The DNA of the CDR3 is TGCAGTGCTAGCAAGCAGGGAATTATCTCGAGCGAGCAGTACTTC. The V and J genes are TRBV20-1 and TRBJ2-7, with D possibly TRBD1 on 5 matching bases. Trimming pared 3 bases from V and 6 bases from J, leaving 21 bases between. The CDR3 has 15 amino acids. The germline V gene has CDR1 DFQATT and CDR2 SNEGSKA (reference sequence).